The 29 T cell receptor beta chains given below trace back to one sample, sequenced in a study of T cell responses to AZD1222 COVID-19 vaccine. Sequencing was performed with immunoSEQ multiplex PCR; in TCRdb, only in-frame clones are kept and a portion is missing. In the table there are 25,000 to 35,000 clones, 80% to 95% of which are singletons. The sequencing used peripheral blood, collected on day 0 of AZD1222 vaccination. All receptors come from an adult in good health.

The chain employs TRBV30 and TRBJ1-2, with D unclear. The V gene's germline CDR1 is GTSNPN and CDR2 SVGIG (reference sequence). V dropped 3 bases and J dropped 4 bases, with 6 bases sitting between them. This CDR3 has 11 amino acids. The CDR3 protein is CAWSQLYGYTF. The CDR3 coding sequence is TGTGCCTGGAGCCAGCTCTATGGCTACACCTTC.

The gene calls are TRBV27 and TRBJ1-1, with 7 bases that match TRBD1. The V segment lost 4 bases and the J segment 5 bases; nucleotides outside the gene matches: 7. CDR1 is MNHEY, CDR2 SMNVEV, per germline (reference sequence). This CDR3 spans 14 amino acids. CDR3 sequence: CASSSHRGGTEAFF. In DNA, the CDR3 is TGTGCCAGCAGTTCTCACAGGGGAGGGACTGAAGCTTTCTTT.

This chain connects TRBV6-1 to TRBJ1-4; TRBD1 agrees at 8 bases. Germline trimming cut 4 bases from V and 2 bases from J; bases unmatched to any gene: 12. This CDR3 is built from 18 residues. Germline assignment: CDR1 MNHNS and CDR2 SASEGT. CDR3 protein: CASSARRTGTLTNEKLFF. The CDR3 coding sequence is TGTGCCAGCAGTGCTAGACGGACAGGGACGCTGACTAATGAAAAACTGTTTTTT.

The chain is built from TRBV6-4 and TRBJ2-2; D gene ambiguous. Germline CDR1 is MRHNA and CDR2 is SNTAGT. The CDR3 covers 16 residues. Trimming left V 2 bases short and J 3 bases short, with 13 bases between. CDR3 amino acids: CASSDPTDFHTGELFF. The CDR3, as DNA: TGTGCCAGCAGTGACCCCACAGATTTTCACACCGGGGAGCTGTTTTTT.

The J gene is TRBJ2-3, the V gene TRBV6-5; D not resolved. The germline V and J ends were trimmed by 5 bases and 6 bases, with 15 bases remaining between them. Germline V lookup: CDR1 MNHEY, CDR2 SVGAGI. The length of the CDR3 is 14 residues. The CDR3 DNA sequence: TGTGCCAGCAGTACTCAATTCCGGTCCGATACGCAGTATTTT. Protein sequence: CASSTQFRSDTQYF.

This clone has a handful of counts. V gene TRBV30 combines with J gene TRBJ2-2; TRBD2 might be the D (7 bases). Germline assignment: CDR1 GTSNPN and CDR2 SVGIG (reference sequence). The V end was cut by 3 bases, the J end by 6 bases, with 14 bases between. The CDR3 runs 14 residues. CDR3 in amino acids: CAWSRGGEAGELFF. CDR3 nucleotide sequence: TGTGCCTGGAGCCGAGGGGGGGAGGCCGGGGAGCTGTTTTTT.

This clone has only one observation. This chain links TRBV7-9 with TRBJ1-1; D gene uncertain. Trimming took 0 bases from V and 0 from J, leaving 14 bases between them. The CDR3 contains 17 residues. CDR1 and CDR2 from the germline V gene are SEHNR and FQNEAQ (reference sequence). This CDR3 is CASSLASGRPLNTEAFF. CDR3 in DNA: TGTGCCAGCAGCTTAGCCTCAGGACGCCCCTTGAACACTGAAGCTTTCTTT.

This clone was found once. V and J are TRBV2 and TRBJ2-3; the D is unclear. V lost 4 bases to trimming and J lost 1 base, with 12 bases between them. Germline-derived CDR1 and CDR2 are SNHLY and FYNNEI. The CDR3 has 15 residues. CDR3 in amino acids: CASSVGSKGTDTQYF. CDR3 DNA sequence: TGTGCCAGCAGTGTTGGTAGTAAGGGCACAGATACGCAGTATTTT.

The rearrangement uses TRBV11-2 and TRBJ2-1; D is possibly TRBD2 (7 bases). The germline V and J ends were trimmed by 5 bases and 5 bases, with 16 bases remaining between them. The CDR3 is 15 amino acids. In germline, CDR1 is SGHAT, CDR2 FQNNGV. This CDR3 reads CASSEGRGRHNEQFF. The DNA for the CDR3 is TGTGCCAGCAGCGAAGGGAGGGGGAGACACAATGAGCAGTTCTTC.

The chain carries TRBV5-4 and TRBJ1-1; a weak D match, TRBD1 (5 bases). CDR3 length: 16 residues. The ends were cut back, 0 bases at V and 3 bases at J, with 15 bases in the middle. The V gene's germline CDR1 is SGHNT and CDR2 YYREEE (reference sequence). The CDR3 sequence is CASSLGGLLGDTEAFF. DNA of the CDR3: TGTGCCAGCAGCTTGGGAGGGCTTTTGGGGGACACTGAAGCTTTCTTT.

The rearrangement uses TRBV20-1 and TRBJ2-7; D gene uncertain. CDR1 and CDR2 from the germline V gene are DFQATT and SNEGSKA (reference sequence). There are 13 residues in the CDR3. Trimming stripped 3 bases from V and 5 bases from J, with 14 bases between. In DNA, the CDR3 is TGCAGTGCTAGTTTGGTACTTGAGGACGAGCAGTACTTC. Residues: CSASLVLEDEQYF.

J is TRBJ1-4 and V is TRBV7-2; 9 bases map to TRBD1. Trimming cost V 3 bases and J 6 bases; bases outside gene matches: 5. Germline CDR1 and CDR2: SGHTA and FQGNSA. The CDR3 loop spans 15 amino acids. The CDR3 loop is CASSLKTGGYEKLFF. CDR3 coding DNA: TGTGCCAGCAGCTTGAAGACAGGGGGTTATGAAAAACTGTTTTTT.

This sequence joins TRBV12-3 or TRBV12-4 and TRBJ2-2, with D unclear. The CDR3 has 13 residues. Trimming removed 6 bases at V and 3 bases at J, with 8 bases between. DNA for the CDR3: TGTGCCAGCAGGGGGTACTACACCGGGGAGCTGTTTTTT. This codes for CASRGYYTGELFF.

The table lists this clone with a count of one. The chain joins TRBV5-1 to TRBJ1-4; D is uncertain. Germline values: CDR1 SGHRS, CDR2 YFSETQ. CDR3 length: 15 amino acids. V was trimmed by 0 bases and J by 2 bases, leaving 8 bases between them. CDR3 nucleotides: TGCGCCAGCAGCTTGGTTGGTTCCACTAATGAAAAACTGTTTTTT. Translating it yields CASSLVGSTNEKLFF.

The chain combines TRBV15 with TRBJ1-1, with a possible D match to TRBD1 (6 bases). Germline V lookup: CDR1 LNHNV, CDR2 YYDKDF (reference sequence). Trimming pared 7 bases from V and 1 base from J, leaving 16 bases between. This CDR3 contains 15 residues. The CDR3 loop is CATNSGHLGNTEAFF. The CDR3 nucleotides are TGTGCCACCAACTCGGGACACCTGGGGAACACTGAAGCTTTCTTT. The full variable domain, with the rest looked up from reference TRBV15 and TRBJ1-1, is DAMVIQNPRYQVTQFGKPVTLSCSQTLNHNVMYWYQQKSSQAPKLLFHYYDKDFNNEADTPDNFQSRRPNTSFCFLDIRSPGLGDTAMYLCATNSGHLGNTEAFFGQGTRLTVV.

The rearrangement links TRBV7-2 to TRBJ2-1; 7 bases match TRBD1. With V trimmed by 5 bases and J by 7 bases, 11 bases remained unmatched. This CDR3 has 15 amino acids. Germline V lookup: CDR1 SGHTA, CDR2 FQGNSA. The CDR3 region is CASSPGQSTTNEQFF. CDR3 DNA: TGTGCCAGCAGCCCGGGACAGTCTACTACAAATGAGCAGTTCTTC.

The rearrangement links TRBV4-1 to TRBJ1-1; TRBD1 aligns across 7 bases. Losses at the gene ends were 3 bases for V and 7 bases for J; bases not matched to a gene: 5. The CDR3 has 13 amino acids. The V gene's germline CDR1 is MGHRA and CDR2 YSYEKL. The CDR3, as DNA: TGCGCCAGCAGCCATACGACAGGGTTTGAAGCTTTCTTT. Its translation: CASSHTTGFEAFF.

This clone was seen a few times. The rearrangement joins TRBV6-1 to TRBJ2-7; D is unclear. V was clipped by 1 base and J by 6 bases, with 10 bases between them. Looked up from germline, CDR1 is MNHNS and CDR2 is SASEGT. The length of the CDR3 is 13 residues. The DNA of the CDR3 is TGTGCCAGCAGTGAAGTCGGACCCACCGAGCAGTACTTC. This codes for CASSEVGPTEQYF.

CDR3 amino acids: CASTGANQPQHF. As DNA, the CDR3 is TGTGCCAGCACCGGGGCCAATCAGCCCCAGCATTTT. The chain combines TRBV7-9 with TRBJ1-5; a possible D gene is TRBD1 (5 bases). Trimming removed 7 bases from V and 3 bases from J, with 7 bases in between. Germline CDR1 is SEHNR and CDR2 is FQNEAQ (reference sequence). This CDR3 contains 12 residues.

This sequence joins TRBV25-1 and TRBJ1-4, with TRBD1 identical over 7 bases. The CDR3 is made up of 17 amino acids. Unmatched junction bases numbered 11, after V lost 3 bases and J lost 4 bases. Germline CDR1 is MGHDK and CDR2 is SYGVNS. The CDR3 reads CASSEAGTEIHNEKLFF. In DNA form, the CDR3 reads TGTGCCAGCAGTGAGGCCGGGACAGAAATACATAATGAAAAACTGTTTTTT.

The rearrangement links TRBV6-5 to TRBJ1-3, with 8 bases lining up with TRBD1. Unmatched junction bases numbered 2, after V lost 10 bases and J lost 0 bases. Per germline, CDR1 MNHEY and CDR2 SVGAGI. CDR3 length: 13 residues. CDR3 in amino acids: CATRGLSGNTIYF. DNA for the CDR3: TGTGCCACCAGGGGGCTCTCTGGAAACACCATATATTTT.

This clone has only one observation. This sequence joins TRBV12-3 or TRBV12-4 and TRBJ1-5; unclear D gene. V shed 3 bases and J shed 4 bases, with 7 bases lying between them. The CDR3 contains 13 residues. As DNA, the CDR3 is TGTGCCAGCAGTTTTAACGAGAATCAGCCCCAGCATTTT. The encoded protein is CASSFNENQPQHF.

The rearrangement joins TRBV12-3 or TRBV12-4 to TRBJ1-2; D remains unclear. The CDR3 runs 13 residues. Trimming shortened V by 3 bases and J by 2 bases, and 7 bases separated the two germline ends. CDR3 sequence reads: CASSFPRNYGYTF. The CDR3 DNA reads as TGTGCCAGCAGTTTCCCCAGGAACTATGGCTACACCTTC.

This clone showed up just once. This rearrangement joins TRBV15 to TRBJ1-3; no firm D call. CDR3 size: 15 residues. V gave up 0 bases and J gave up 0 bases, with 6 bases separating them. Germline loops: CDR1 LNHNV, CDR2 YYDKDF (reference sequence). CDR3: CATSREGSSGNTIYF. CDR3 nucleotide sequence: TGTGCCACCAGCAGAGAGGGAAGCTCTGGAAACACCATATATTTT.

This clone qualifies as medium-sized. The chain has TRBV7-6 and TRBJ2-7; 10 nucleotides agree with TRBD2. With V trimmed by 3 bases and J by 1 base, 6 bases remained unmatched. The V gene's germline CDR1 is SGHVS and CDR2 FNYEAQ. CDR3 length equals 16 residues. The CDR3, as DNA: TGTGCCAGCAGCTTCCACCTAGCGGGGGTTTCCTACGAGCAGTACTTC. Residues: CASSFHLAGVSYEQYF.

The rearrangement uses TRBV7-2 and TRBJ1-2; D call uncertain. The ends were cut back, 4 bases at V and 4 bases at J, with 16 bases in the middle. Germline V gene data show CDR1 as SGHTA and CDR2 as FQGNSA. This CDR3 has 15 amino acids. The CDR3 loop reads CASSSRTAVVYGYTF. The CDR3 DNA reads TGTGCCAGCAGCTCCCGGACGGCGGTAGTCTATGGCTACACCTTC.

Written as DNA, the CDR3 is TGTGCCAGCAGTATGGGACAGGTCTATGGCTACACCTTC. It translates to CASSMGQVYGYTF. J is TRBJ1-2 and V is TRBV6-2 or TRBV6-3; 8 nucleotides match TRBD1. The V and J ends lost 5 bases and 4 bases, in that order; junction bases with no gene match: 3. Germline V gives CDR1 MNHEY, CDR2 SVGEGT. The CDR3 runs 13 residues.

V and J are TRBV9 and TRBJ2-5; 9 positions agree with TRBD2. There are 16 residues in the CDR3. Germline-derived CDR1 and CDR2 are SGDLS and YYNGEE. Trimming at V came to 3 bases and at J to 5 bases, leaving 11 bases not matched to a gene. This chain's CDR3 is CASSAESGGLGETQYF. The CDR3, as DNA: TGTGCCAGCAGCGCAGAAAGCGGGGGGTTAGGGGAGACCCAGTACTTC.

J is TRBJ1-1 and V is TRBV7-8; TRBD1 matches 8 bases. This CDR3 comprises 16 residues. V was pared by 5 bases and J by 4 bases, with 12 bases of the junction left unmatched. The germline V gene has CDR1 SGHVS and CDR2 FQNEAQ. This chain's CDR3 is CASSPIPGGSGTEAFF. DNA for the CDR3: TGTGCCAGCAGCCCCATCCCAGGGGGCTCGGGCACTGAAGCTTTCTTT.